A single sample is the source of the 8 T cell receptor beta chains below, sequenced in a study of control samples from healthy donors and cancer patients. Method: immunoSEQ multiplex PCR; TCRdb's copy keeps in-frame clones and lacks some. Of approximately 52,000 clones in the sample, roughly 95% were seen once. Specimen: blood. These receptors came from a woman aged 18-35 years in good health.

This sequence joins TRBV27 and TRBJ2-5; D gene ambiguous. Germline assignment: CDR1 MNHEY and CDR2 SMNVEV (reference sequence). The CDR3 runs to 13 residues. V was trimmed by 2 bases and J by 1 base, leaving 5 bases between them. CDR3 nucleotides: TGTGCCAGCAGTTTACTGTCCCAAGAGACCCAGTACTTC. It codes for CASSLLSQETQYF.

This sequence joins TRBV28 and TRBJ1-6; TRBD1 aligns across 11 bases. Germline loops: CDR1 MDHEN, CDR2 SYDVKM. The J segment lost 10 bases and the V segment lost 1 base, leaving 9 bases of the junction unmatched. This CDR3 comprises 17 residues. The CDR3: CASSLSPGDRGMSPLHF. CDR3 DNA sequence: TGTGCCAGCAGTTTATCCCCAGGGGACAGGGGGATGTCACCCCTCCACTTT.

This chain uses TRBV6-5 with TRBJ1-4, with a possible D match to TRBD1 (6 bases). Between the trimmed V and J ends, which lost 5 bases and 6 bases, there was a span of 13 bases. The CDR3 is made up of 14 amino acids. Germline CDR1 MNHEY, CDR2 SVGAGI. CDR3 protein: CASSTAGVHEKLFF. CDR3 sequence (DNA): TGTGCCAGCAGTACGGCAGGGGTGCATGAAAAACTGTTTTTT.

This clone was observed once. The chain links TRBV6-2 or TRBV6-3 to TRBJ1-1; tentative D call: TRBD1 (6 bases). The germline V gene has CDR1 MNHEY and CDR2 SVGEGT. Trimming took off 5 bases at V and 8 bases at J, with 12 bases between the two ends. CDR3 length: 12 amino acids. CDR3 in amino acids: CASSPRTVEAFF. In DNA form, the CDR3 reads TGTGCCAGCAGTCCCCGGACAGTCGAAGCTTTCTTT.

V usage is TRBV6-2 or TRBV6-3 and J usage is TRBJ2-1; the D gene is possibly TRBD2 (7 bases). This CDR3 comprises 15 residues. Germline values: CDR1 MNHEY, CDR2 SVGEGT. V lost 0 bases to trimming and J lost 8 bases, with 14 bases between them. CDR3 sequence (DNA): TGTGCCAGCAGTTACTCGTCTGGGGGGGCAGATGAGCAGTTCTTC. Amino acid sequence: CASSYSSGGADEQFF.

The genes are TRBV6-5 and TRBJ1-1; tentatively, D is TRBD1 (6 bases). Germline V gives CDR1 MNHEY, CDR2 SVGAGI. Trimming took off 1 base at V and 5 bases at J, with 11 bases between the two ends. The CDR3 is 14 residues long. The CDR3 is CASSYYSGDTEAFF. DNA for the CDR3: TGTGCCAGCAGTTACTATTCAGGGGATACTGAAGCTTTCTTT.

The chain's CDR3 is CASSTQLGSPTDTQYF. CDR3 bases: TGTGCCAGCAGCACGCAACTAGGTTCCCCCACAGATACGCAGTATTTT. The chain recombines TRBV9 with TRBJ2-3, with TRBD2 as a possible D gene (5 bases). Trimming removed 4 bases from V and 2 bases from J, with 17 bases in between. The CDR3 runs 16 residues. Germline values: CDR1 SGDLS, CDR2 YYNGEE. The whole variable domain, filled in from reference TRBV9 and TRBJ2-3, reads DSGVTQTPKHLITATGQRVTLRCSPRSGDLSVYWYQQSLDQGLQFLIQYYNGEERAKGNILERFSAQQFPDLHSELNLSSLELGDSALYFCASSTQLGSPTDTQYFGPGTRLTVL.

The chain carries TRBV18 and TRBJ2-7; D is tentatively TRBD1 or TRBD2 (5 bases each). Trimming took 5 bases from V and 6 from J, leaving 14 bases between them. This CDR3 is 13 amino acids long. CDR1 and CDR2 (germline): KGHSH, LQKENI. The CDR3 sequence is CASSWDDEGEQYF. CDR3 in DNA: TGTGCCAGCTCATGGGACGATGAAGGCGAGCAGTACTTC.